This entry features one TCR beta chain sequence. The data stem from a study of cytomegalovirus exposure and HLA in healthy donors. This PCR relied on a set of 60 Vbeta primers and 13 Jbeta primers. TCRdb's table, derived via immunoSEQ multiplex PCR, lists solely in-frame clones and lacks some. Of around 150,000 clones in the sample, around 79% were seen once. Sequencing was carried out using PBMCs. The sequence was obtained from a woman aged 50 to 65 in good health and CMV-seropositive.

This CDR3 is CASSEGLFNQPQHF. In nucleotides, the CDR3 is TGTGCCAGCAGTGAAGGACTATTCAATCAGCCCCAGCATTTT. The chain joins TRBV2 to TRBJ1-5; no reliable D call. This CDR3 spans 14 amino acids. Trimming left V 1 base short and J 3 bases short, with 7 bases between. Germline V gene sequence: CDR1 SNHLY, CDR2 FYNNEI.